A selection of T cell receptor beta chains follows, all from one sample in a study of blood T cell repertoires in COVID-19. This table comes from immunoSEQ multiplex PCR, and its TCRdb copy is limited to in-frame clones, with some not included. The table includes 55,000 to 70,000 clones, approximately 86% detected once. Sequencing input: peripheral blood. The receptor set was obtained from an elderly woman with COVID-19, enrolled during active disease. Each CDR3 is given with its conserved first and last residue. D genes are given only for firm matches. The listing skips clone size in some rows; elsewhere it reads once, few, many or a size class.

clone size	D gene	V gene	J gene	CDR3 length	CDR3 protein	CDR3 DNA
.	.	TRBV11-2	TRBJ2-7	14	CASSLGQTSYEQYF	TGTGCCAGCAGCTTAGGGCAAACCTCCTACGAGCAGTACTTC
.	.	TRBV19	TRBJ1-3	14	CASSMRGSGNTIYF	TGTGCCAGTAGTATGCGGGGGTCTGGAAACACCATATATTTT
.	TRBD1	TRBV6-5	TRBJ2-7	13	CASSGQEPYEQYF	TGTGCCTCCTCGGGACAGGAGCCCTACGAGCAGTACTTC
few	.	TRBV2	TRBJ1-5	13	CASSRDTNQPQHF	TGTGCCAGTAGCCGGGACACCAATCAGCCCCAGCATTTT
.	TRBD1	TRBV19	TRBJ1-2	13	CAADQTGMGGYTF	TGTGCCGCCGACCAGACAGGGATGGGTGGCTACACCTTC
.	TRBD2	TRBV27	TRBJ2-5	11	CTSRAGETQYF	TGTACCTCCCGAGCGGGGGAGACCCAGTACTTC
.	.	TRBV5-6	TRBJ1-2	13	CASSTRDYYGYTF	TGTGCCAGCAGCACCCGGGATTACTATGGCTACACCTTC
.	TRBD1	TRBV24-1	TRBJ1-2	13	CATSDGTAYGYTF	TGTGCCACCAGTGACGGGACAGCGTATGGCTACACCTTC
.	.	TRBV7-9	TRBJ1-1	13	CASSLAQGTEAFF	TGTGCCAGCAGCTTAGCCCAGGGAACTGAAGCTTTCTTT
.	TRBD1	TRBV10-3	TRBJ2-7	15	CAISERTGAPYEQYF	TGTGCCATCAGTGAGAGGACAGGGGCCCCCTACGAGCAGTACTTC
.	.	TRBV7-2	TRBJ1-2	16	CASSLAQGLKNYGYTF	TGTGCCAGCAGCTTAGCGCAGGGTTTGAAGAACTATGGCTACACCTTC
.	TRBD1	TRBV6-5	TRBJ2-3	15	CASSDRGIGLGTQYF	TGTGCCAGCAGCGACAGGGGGATCGGTTTAGGTACGCAGTATTTT
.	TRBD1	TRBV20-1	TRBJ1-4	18	CSASALNPVGTANEKLFF	TGCAGTGCTAGTGCCCTAAATCCGGTAGGGACAGCTAATGAAAAACTGTTTTTT
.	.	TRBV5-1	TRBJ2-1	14	CASSLYRSGNEQFF	TGCGCCAGCAGCTTGTACAGATCAGGCAATGAGCAGTTCTTC
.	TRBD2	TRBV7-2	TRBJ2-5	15	CASSELAGNQETQYF	TGTGCCAGCAGCGAACTAGCGGGGAACCAAGAGACCCAGTACTTC
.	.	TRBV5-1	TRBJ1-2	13	CASSLEQGYGYTF	TGCGCCAGCAGCTTGGAACAGGGCTATGGCTACACCTTC
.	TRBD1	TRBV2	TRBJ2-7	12	CASKGDSNSQYF	TGTGCCAGCAAGGGGGACAGCAACTCACAGTACTTC
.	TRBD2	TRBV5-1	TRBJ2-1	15	CASTNGLAGWDEQFF	TGCGCCAGCACAAACGGACTAGCGGGGTGGGATGAGCAGTTCTTC
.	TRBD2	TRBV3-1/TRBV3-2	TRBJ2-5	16	CASSLRGLVRQETQYF	TGTGCCAGCAGCCTGAGGGGACTAGTACGTCAAGAGACCCAGTACTTC
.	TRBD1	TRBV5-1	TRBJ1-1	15	CASSADRGTNTEAFF	TGCGCCAGCAGCGCGGACAGGGGAACGAACACTGAAGCTTTCTTT
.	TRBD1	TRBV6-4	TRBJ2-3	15	CASSSGQGASDTQYF	TGTGCCAGCAGCAGCGGACAGGGGGCTTCGGATACGCAGTATTTT
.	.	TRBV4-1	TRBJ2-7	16	CASSQSGAGSSYEQYF	TGCGCCAGCAGCCAGTCTGGGGCGGGGTCTTCCTACGAGCAGTACTTC
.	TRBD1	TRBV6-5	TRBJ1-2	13	CATEPGQGHGYTF	TGTGCCACCGAACCGGGACAGGGCCATGGCTACACCTTC
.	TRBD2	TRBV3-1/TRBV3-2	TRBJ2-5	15	CASRVGASGLETQYF	TGTGCCAGCAGGGTAGGGGCTAGCGGGTTGGAGACCCAGTACTTC
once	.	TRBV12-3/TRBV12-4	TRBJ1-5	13	CASNQGRNQPQHF	TGTGCCAGCAATCAGGGGAGAAATCAGCCCCAGCATTTT
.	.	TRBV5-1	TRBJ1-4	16	CASSLGRGTTNEKLFF	TGCGCCAGCAGCTTGGGTCGGGGAACAACTAATGAAAAACTGTTTTTT
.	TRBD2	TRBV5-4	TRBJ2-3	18	CASSLARGGDASTDTQYF	TGTGCCAGCAGCTTGGCACGCGGGGGGGATGCTAGCACAGATACGCAGTATTTT
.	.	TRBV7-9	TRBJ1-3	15	CASSFLPHRGNTIYF	TGTGCCAGCAGCTTCCTCCCCCACAGGGGAAACACCATATATTTT
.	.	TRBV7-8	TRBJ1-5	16	CASSLAARSSNQPQHF	TGTGCCAGCAGCTTAGCCGCCAGGTCTAGCAATCAGCCCCAGCATTTT
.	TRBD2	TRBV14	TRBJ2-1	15	CASSPTSGGNNEQFF	TGTGCCAGCAGCCCCACTAGCGGGGGAAACAATGAGCAGTTCTTC
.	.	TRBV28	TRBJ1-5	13	CATHRIGNQPQHF	TGTGCCACCCACAGGATTGGCAATCAGCCCCAGCATTTT
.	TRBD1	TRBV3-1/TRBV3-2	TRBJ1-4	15	CASSHPGRGREKLFF	TGTGCCAGCAGCCATCCCGGAAGGGGGCGAGAAAAACTGTTTTTT
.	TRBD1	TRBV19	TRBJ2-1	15	CASSRTGSSYNEQFF	TGTGCCAGTAGTAGGACAGGAAGCTCCTACAATGAGCAGTTCTTC
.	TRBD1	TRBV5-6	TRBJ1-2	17	CASSSDQQGAANYGYTF	TGTGCCAGCAGTTCCGACCAACAGGGGGCCGCGAACTATGGCTACACCTTC
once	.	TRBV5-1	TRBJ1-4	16	CASSAQGGATNEKLFF	TGCGCCAGCAGCGCCCAGGGTGGGGCCACTAATGAAAAACTGTTTTTT
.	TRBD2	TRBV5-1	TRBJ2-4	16	CASSSPTSGAIFVQYF	TGCGCCAGCAGCTCACCAACTAGCGGGGCCATTTTCGTTCAGTACTTC
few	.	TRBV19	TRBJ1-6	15	CASSIDAGIGSPLHF	TGTGCCAGTAGTATAGATGCGGGAATTGGTTCACCCCTCCACTTT
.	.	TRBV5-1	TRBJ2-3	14	CASKTVTSTDTQYF	TGCGCCAGCAAGACGGTGACTAGCACAGATACGCAGTATTTT
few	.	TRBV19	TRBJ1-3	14	CASSNRERGNTIYF	TGTGCCAGTAGTAACCGGGAAAGAGGAAACACCATATATTTT
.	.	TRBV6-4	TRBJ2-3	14	CASSLDHGGDTQYF	TGTGCCAGCAGCCTCGACCACGGAGGAGATACGCAGTATTTT
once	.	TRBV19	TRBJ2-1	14	CASRSREIHNEQFF	TGTGCCAGTAGAAGTAGGGAGATCCACAATGAGCAGTTCTTC
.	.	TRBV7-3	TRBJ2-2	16	CASSLAPPEVTGELFF	TGTGCCAGCAGCTTAGCGCCCCCGGAGGTTACCGGGGAGCTGTTTTTT
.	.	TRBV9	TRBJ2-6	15	CASSLRVVGANVLTF	TGTGCCAGCAGCCTCCGAGTCGTCGGGGCCAACGTCCTGACTTTC
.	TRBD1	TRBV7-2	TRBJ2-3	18	CASSLAPPGQGVTDTQYF	TGTGCCAGCAGCTTAGCTCCCCCGGGACAGGGGGTGACAGATACGCAGTATTTT
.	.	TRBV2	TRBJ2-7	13	CASYRTPTDEQYF	TGTGCCAGCTACCGGACTCCGACCGACGAGCAGTACTTC